The rows below give T cell receptor beta chains drawn from one sample of a study of shared clonotypes between healthy human individuals. Assay: immunoSEQ multiplex PCR; the TCRdb copy retains only in-frame clones and omits some. The sample records about 1.5 million clones, under 99% being singletons. The sample consisted of naive CD4+ T cells sorted from blood. The receptor set was obtained from a man younger than 40 in good health. Each CDR3 is given with its conserved first and last residue. The order of the fields is J gene, D gene, V gene, clone size, CDR3 DNA, CDR3 protein. D genes are given only for firm matches. Clone size is given for some rows only: seen once, a few or many times, or a class if the clone is expanded.

TRBJ2-3 | NA | TRBV6-1 | NA | TGTGCCAGCACCCTGACAGCCACAGATACGCAGTATTTT | CASTLTATDTQYF
TRBJ2-5 | NA | TRBV5-1 | once | TGCGCCAGCAGCTTGACGGGTATGACTAAAGGGCAGTACTTC | CASSLTGMTKGQYF
TRBJ1-1 | NA | TRBV7-2 | NA | TGTGCCAGCAGCTTAGGTCAGGGGAGGACTGAAGCTTTCTTT | CASSLGQGRTEAFF
TRBJ2-7 | TRBD2 | TRBV4-1 | NA | TGCGCCAGCAGCCAAGAGGTCCCGGGACTAGGAGGCGAGCAGTACTTC | CASSQEVPGLGGEQYF
TRBJ2-4 | NA | TRBV2 | NA | TGTGCCAGCGCCTCAACGGGGTTCGGAAACATTCAGTACTTC | CASASTGFGNIQYF
TRBJ2-3 | NA | TRBV18 | NA | TGTGCCAGCTCACCTTCTCTAGAGTATACGCAGTATTTT | CASSPSLEYTQYF
TRBJ2-1 | TRBD2 | TRBV5-4 | NA | TGTGCCAGCAGCAAGCCTAGCGGGGGCTCCTACAATGAGCAGTTCTTC | CASSKPSGGSYNEQFF
TRBJ1-2 | NA | TRBV19 | NA | TGTGCCAGTAGTACCTTGGACCGAATCTATGGCTACACCTTC | CASSTLDRIYGYTF
TRBJ1-4 | NA | TRBV18 | NA | TGTGCCAGCTCACCGACGGGGGTCAGTGAAAAACTGTTTTTT | CASSPTGVSEKLFF
TRBJ2-1 | TRBD2 | TRBV19 | NA | TGTGCCAGTGGTGTCGGGACTAGCGGGAGGGTGTCCTACAATGAGCAGTTCTTC | CASGVGTSGRVSYNEQFF